Here is one TCR beta chain with its context. Germline CDR1 reads SGHVS; CDR2 reads FQNEAQ. There are 16 residues in the CDR3. This specimen belongs to a study of monozygotic twins with inflammatory bowel disease. TCRdb reprocessed the 5' RACE reads, keeping one entry per CDR3 protein, no DNA. This sample's table has under 200,000 distinct CDR3 sequences. Sequenced: blood. This receptor was obtained from a human donor with ulcerative colitis or Crohn's disease, or a healthy co-twin of an affected twin (not recorded which). The genes are TRBV7-8 and TRBJ2-5; TCRdb's D call, TRBD2, is unchecked because there is no DNA. The CDR3: CASRSPEGRRGETQYF.